This entry lists 26 T cell receptor beta chains sequenced from one sample in a study of cytomegalovirus exposure and HLA in healthy donors (dated by TCRdb to about 2017). The method behind the library was the immunoSEQ multiplex PCR assay. For the multiplex PCR, a mixture combining 60 forward primers for TCR Vbeta segments and 13 reverse primers for TCR Jbeta segments was used. This immuneACCESS table, as held by TCRdb, lists in-frame sequences with V and J called but not all clones. Of the missing ones, under half trace to an unresolved V gene in checked studies; the others have no known cause. The sample includes about 210,000 clones, with around 78% observed a single time. The ten largest clonotypes hold about 0.47% of the sample. Sequenced material: PBMCs. The receptor source for this set is a boy aged 5 to 17 in good health and CMV-seronegative.

The CDR3 reads CASSIAGGARDSNQPQHF. CDR3 DNA: TGTGCCAGTAGTATAGCTGGTGGGGCGCGAGATAGCAATCAGCCCCAGCATTTT. V is TRBV19 and J is TRBJ1-5, with D possibly TRBD1 on 5 matching bases. CDR1 and CDR2 from the germline V gene are LNHDA and SQIVND (reference sequence). V shed 1 base and J shed 0 bases, with 16 bases lying between them. This CDR3 has 18 residues. The complete variable domain, with remaining parts taken from reference TRBV19 and TRBJ1-5, reads DGGITQSPKYLFRKEGQNVTLSCEQNLNHDAMYWYRQDPGQGLRLIYYSQIVNDFQKGDIAEGYSVSREKKESFPLTVTSAQKNPTAFYLCASSIAGGARDSNQPQHFGDGTRLSIL.

About this clone itself: Compared with germline, one end of the junction differs, possibly owing to a read error. J is TRBJ2-7 and V is TRBV27; no clear D gene. This CDR3 spans 17 amino acids. Germline CDR1 MNHEY, CDR2 SMNVEV (reference sequence). The CDR3 protein is CASSLSGAFMRPYEQYF. In DNA, the CDR3 is TGTGCCAGCAGTTTATCGGGCGCTTTCATGCGACCATACGAGCAATACTTC.

This clone was seen more than once but under ten times. V and J are TRBV10-2 and TRBJ2-7, with TRBD1 matching 9 bases. V was pared by 6 bases and J by 6 bases, with 0 bases of the junction left unmatched. CDR1 WSHSY and CDR2 SAAADI come from the germline V gene. The CDR3 extends over 11 amino acids. In DNA, the CDR3 is TGCGCCAGCAGGACAGGGGGCGAGCAGTACTTC. Translation: CASRTGGEQYF.

Only one count was recorded for this clone. The chain links TRBV28 to TRBJ2-5; 7 bases line up with TRBD2. V lost 6 bases and J lost 2; bases outside the gene matches: 3. The CDR3 spans 13 residues. Per germline, CDR1 MDHEN and CDR2 SYDVKM. In nucleotides, the CDR3 is TGTGCCAGCAGAGGCGGGGGACAAGAGACCCAGTACTTC. It encodes CASRGGGQETQYF.

This clone was observed once. V is TRBV7-9 and J is TRBJ1-4, with D unclear. This CDR3 spans 10 amino acids. Looked up from germline, CDR1 is SEHNR and CDR2 is FQNEAQ (reference sequence). The CDR3 region is CAVNQEELFF. Here the CDR3 DNA reads TGTGCTGTTAACCAGGAAGAACTGTTTTTT.

V usage is TRBV19 and J usage is TRBJ1-2, with D unclear. This CDR3 has 14 amino acids. Looked up from germline, CDR1 is LNHDA and CDR2 is SQIVND (reference sequence). V was pared by 7 bases and J by 1 base, with 13 bases between. CDR3 DNA: TGTGCCAGTATCTCCGGGTCTCTTAACTATGGCTACACCTTC. It codes for CASISGSLNYGYTF.

This clone was recorded a few times. The chain uses TRBV18 and TRBJ2-6, with a weak D call TRBD1 (5 bases). Per germline, CDR1 KGHSH and CDR2 LQKENI. Trimming pared 4 bases from V and 7 bases from J, leaving 14 bases between. This CDR3 spans 15 amino acids. DNA of the CDR3: TGTGCCAGCTCACGCCCGGACAATTTAGCCAACGTCCTGACTTTC. The encoded protein is CASSRPDNLANVLTF.

The chain carries TRBV5-1 and TRBJ2-7, with a weak D call TRBD1 (6 bases). Trimming removed 0 bases from V and 5 bases from J, with 12 bases in between. The V gene's germline CDR1 is SGHRS and CDR2 YFSETQ. The CDR3 totals 14 residues. CDR3 nucleotide sequence: TGCGCCAGCAGCTTGGTTCCAGGGGCCCACGAGCAGTACTTC. Protein: CASSLVPGAHEQYF. The variable domain in full, completed from reference TRBV5-1 and TRBJ2-7, reads KAGVTQTPRYLIKTRGQQVTLSCSPISGHRSVSWYQQTPGQGLQFLFEYFSETQRNKGNFPGRFSGRQFSNSRSEMNVSTLELGDSALYLCASSLVPGAHEQYFGPGTRLTVT.

The V call is TRBV9, the J call TRBJ1-5; 8 nucleotides agree with TRBD1. The trim removed 4 bases at V and 0 bases at J, leaving 6 bases unmatched. Germline V lookup: CDR1 SGDLS, CDR2 YYNGEE. The CDR3 extends over 16 amino acids. In nucleotides, the CDR3 is TGTGCCAGCAGCCAGGGGGCCGGGAATAGCAATCAGCCCCAGCATTTT. Protein product: CASSQGAGNSNQPQHF.

V is TRBV18 and J is TRBJ2-2; 10 nucleotides align to TRBD1. The V segment lost 3 bases and the J segment 4 bases; nucleotides outside the gene matches: 5. The germline gives CDR1 KGHSH, CDR2 LQKENI. The CDR3 is made up of 16 amino acids. The CDR3 region is CASSPPGQGPTGELFF. The CDR3 nucleotides are TGTGCCAGCTCACCTCCGGGACAGGGGCCCACCGGGGAGCTGTTTTTT.

As concerns this clone: An end of the junction differs from the germline gene, which may be a read error. The V and J genes are TRBV7-2 and TRBJ2-3; D perhaps matches TRBD2 (5 bases). There are 12 residues in the CDR3. The V gene's germline CDR1 is SGHTA and CDR2 FQGNSA. In nucleotides, the CDR3 is TGTGCCAGCAGCTTAGAGGACGGTCCGGGATTTTTT. Protein product: CASSLEDGPGFF.

This clone occurred once. The chain is built from TRBV11-3 and TRBJ1-1; 7 bases align to TRBD1. This CDR3 is 17 amino acids long. V dropped 1 base and J dropped 0; count of bases not matched to a gene: 8. Germline values: CDR1 SGHNT, CDR2 YENEEA. The DNA of the CDR3 is TGTGCCAGCAGCTTAGTGGCGGGTGGACAGGTGAACACTGAAGCTTTCTTT. Protein: CASSLVAGGQVNTEAFF.

The chain has TRBV5-1 and TRBJ1-1, with 9 bases matching TRBD1. The CDR3 has 14 residues. CDR1 SGHRS and CDR2 YFSETQ come from the germline V gene. The V and J ends lost 4 bases and 5 bases, in that order; junction bases with no gene match: 6. As DNA, the CDR3 is TGCGCCAGCAGCAACCGACAGGGGGAGACTGAAGCTTTCTTT. Residues: CASSNRQGETEAFF.

This rearrangement joins TRBV5-1 to TRBJ2-4; 9 nucleotides agree with TRBD2. J was trimmed by 2 bases and V by 0 bases; bases with no gene match: 6. Germline V gene lookup returns CDR1 SGHRS and CDR2 YFSETQ. The CDR3 runs 17 residues. CDR3 sequence reads: CASSLEAGGDTKNIQYF. The CDR3 DNA follows: TGCGCCAGCAGCTTGGAGGCGGGAGGGGATACCAAAAACATTCAGTACTTC.

Only a few counts were recorded for this clone. The chain recombines TRBV5-1 with TRBJ1-2; 7 nucleotides agree with TRBD1. Germline values: CDR1 SGHRS, CDR2 YFSETQ. V shed 5 bases and J 5 bases; nucleotides not matched to a gene: 18. This CDR3 contains 17 residues. The chain's CDR3 is CASRFSINQGVGYGYTF. CDR3 bases: TGCGCCAGCAGGTTCTCAATCAACCAGGGGGTGGGTTATGGCTACACCTTC. Full variable domain (missing parts from reference TRBV5-1 and TRBJ1-2): KAGVTQTPRYLIKTRGQQVTLSCSPISGHRSVSWYQQTPGQGLQFLFEYFSETQRNKGNFPGRFSGRQFSNSRSEMNVSTLELGDSALYLCASRFSINQGVGYGYTFGSGTRLTVV.

The chain carries TRBV30 and TRBJ2-3, with TRBD2 identical over 11 bases. Trimming cost V 1 base and J 3 bases; bases outside gene matches: 6. CDR1 and CDR2 from the germline V gene are GTSNPN and SVGIG (reference sequence). CDR3 length: 16 amino acids. Here the CDR3 reads CAWSAPIAGGTDTQYF. CDR3 nucleotides: TGTGCCTGGAGTGCCCCTATAGCGGGAGGGACAGATACGCAGTATTTT.

The CDR3 DNA reads as TGTGCCACGAACCGGGACAGGCGGGATCGTGGCTACACCTTC. Its protein product is CATNRDRRDRGYTF. The chain couples TRBV10-3 to TRBJ1-2, with TRBD1 identical over 8 bases. Trimming cost V 10 bases and J 7 bases; bases outside gene matches: 14. The CDR3 is made up of 14 amino acids. Germline loops: CDR1 ENHRY, CDR2 SYGVKD.

This clone showed up just once. J is TRBJ2-3 and V is TRBV5-6, with D tentatively TRBD1 (6 bases). Per germline, CDR1 SGHDT and CDR2 YYEEEE. V was trimmed by 4 bases and J by 8 bases, leaving 8 bases between them. The CDR3 is 11 residues long. CDR3 DNA: TGTGCCAGCAGCACAGGGCCTACGCAGTATTTT. Protein sequence: CASSTGPTQYF.

This rearrangement joins TRBV7-6 to TRBJ1-1; D remains ambiguous. This CDR3 is built from 15 residues. V was cut by 1 base and J by 1 base, with 10 bases left in between. Germline CDR1 and CDR2: SGHVS and FNYEAQ. In DNA form, the CDR3 reads TGTGCCAGCAGCTTAGTCTACGAACCGAACACTGAAGCTTTCTTT. Its translation: CASSLVYEPNTEAFF.

This chain uses TRBV6-6 with TRBJ2-7; the D gene is possibly TRBD2 (5 bases). Trimming removed 0 bases from V and 6 bases from J, with 15 bases in between. This CDR3 is built from 15 residues. Looked up from germline, CDR1 is MNHNY and CDR2 is SVGAGI (reference sequence). The chain's CDR3 is CASSYSGGPLGEQYF. In DNA, the CDR3 is TGTGCCAGCAGTTACTCAGGCGGGCCCCTGGGCGAGCAGTACTTC.

In its sample, this clone was seen a few times. V is TRBV15 and J is TRBJ2-7; a weak D match, TRBD1 (6 bases). The CDR3 has 16 residues. CDR1 and CDR2 from the germline V gene are LNHNV and YYDKDF (reference sequence). V was cut by 4 bases and J by 0 bases, with 16 bases left in between. In DNA, the CDR3 is TGTGCCACCAGCATCAACTGGGGGCAGAACTCCTACGAGCAGTACTTC. The encoded protein is CATSINWGQNSYEQYF.

This clone was counted only a few times. In DNA, the CDR3 is TGTGCCAGTAGTATTTTCGATGAGCAGTTCTTC. Protein sequence: CASSIFDEQFF. The V gene is TRBV19, the J gene TRBJ2-1; D gene unclear. Trimming pared 3 bases from V and 8 bases from J, leaving 5 bases between. Germline-derived CDR1 and CDR2 are LNHDA and SQIVND (reference sequence). This CDR3 comprises 11 residues.

This clone was counted a single time. The J gene is TRBJ1-5, the V gene TRBV4-1, with D possibly TRBD1 on 6 matching bases. In germline, CDR1 is MGHRA, CDR2 YSYEKL. This CDR3 has 18 residues. V was pared by 4 bases and J by 6 bases, with 25 bases between. The CDR3 DNA follows: TGCGCCAGCAGCCTCATCGGGGGGGGGCTGGTAGGTGGTCAGCCCCAGCATTTT. Amino acids: CASSLIGGGLVGGQPQHF.

Note on this clone: In the same sample, other DNA sequences code for this CDR3. The CDR3 spells CASSPTGPGANVLTF. DNA for the CDR3: TGTGCCAGCTCACCGACAGGTCCTGGGGCCAACGTCCTGACTTTC. This chain links TRBV18 with TRBJ2-6; weak D call: TRBD1 (6 bases). Per germline, CDR1 KGHSH and CDR2 LQKENI. The CDR3 extends over 15 amino acids. V was trimmed by 3 bases and J by 2 bases, leaving 8 bases between them.

The chain recombines TRBV10-3 with TRBJ2-7; D is perhaps TRBD2 (6 bases). V was clipped by 7 bases and J by 5 bases, with 15 bases between them. The germline gives CDR1 ENHRY, CDR2 SYGVKD. This CDR3 is 13 amino acids long. The CDR3 nucleotides read TGTGCCATCATGGGGGGAGAGGTCCACGAGCAGTACTTC. Translated, it gives CAIMGGEVHEQYF.

This clone turned up a few times. The rearrangement uses TRBV9 and TRBJ2-5; weak D call: TRBD1 (8 bases). Trimming removed 3 bases from V and 5 bases from J, with 17 bases in between. Germline V gives CDR1 SGDLS, CDR2 YYNGEE. The CDR3 has 15 amino acids. The CDR3 loop reads CASSGQGRGWETQYF. CDR3 DNA sequence: TGTGCCAGCAGCGGACAGGGGAGGGGTTGGGAGACCCAGTACTTC.